This TCR beta chain was retrieved from a study of T cell responses to AZD1222 COVID-19 vaccine. TCRdb's table, derived via immunoSEQ multiplex PCR, lists solely in-frame clones and lacks some. The data hold 160,000 or so clones, with about 90% observed a single time. This CDR3 comprises 15 residues. The V segment lost 5 bases and the J segment 3 bases; nucleotides outside the gene matches: 4. Germline V lookup: CDR1 MNHEY, CDR2 SVGAGI. Whole-study findings and limits: Following two doses of AZD1222, Spike-specific TCR breadth and depth rose. Nearly half of unique spike-specific TCRs reportedly avoided B.1.351 and B.1.1.7 mutated regions. It should be noted that donors were predominantly white British and more often female, and clonal diversity was possibly underestimated. Just 5 to 7 AZD1222 recipients tested seropositive at baseline.

On this clone: What it recognizes is unknown.

J is TRBJ1-5 and V is TRBV6-5; TRBD1 agrees at 10 bases. The TCR originated in an adult in good health. The specimen was peripheral blood, collected on day 0 of MenACWY control vaccination. CDR3 DNA sequence: TGTGCCAGCAGTCGGGACAGGGGAGACAATCAGCCCCAGCATTTT. Its protein is CASSRDRGDNQPQHF.